This T cell receptor beta chain was captured by sequencing in a study of T-cell reconstitution after alpha-beta-depleted transplantation in children. Findings and caveats of the study: Reportedly, alpha-beta T cells present about two months post-transplant originated from several hundred expanded clones of graft origin.

The ends were cut back, 1 base at V and 4 bases at J, with 5 bases in the middle. CDR3 size: 13 residues. Looked up from germline, CDR1 is MGHRA and CDR2 is YSYEKL. As concerns this clonotype: Its specificity is not known.

This sample's TCRbeta library carried unique molecular identifier barcodes. TCRdb fed the PCR reads into MiXCR, producing one record per CDR3 protein. This table holds about 250,000 distinct CDR3 sequences, under 30% found once. The receptor's source is a female patient between 2 and 15 years old who had a stem cell transplant for congenital amegakaryocytic thrombocytopenia, so the T cells may come from the graft donor. Material: PBMCs, mostly from graft donor cells, obtained 360 days after TCRalphabeta/CD19-depleted stem cell transplant. This chain uses TRBV4-1 with TRBJ2-1; the D is unclear. The DNA for the CDR3 is TGCGCCAGCAGCCAAGTCAGTTACAATGAGCAGTTCTTC. Translating it yields CASSQVSYNEQFF.